The 5 T cell receptor beta chains given below trace back to one sample, sequenced in a study of T cells in women clearing cervical HPV infection. Assay: immunoSEQ multiplex PCR; the TCRdb copy retains only in-frame clones and omits some. The sample is made up of some 39,000 clones, and the top ten hold about 1.7% of it. Sequencing was performed on blood buffy coat. The receptors shown here come from a woman aged 18 to 69 with a cervical HPV16 infection that either progressed to CIN3+ or cleared (not recorded which).

Of note for this clone: Read sequence stops 3 residues before the CDR3 end, and the germline J gene provides the missing end. The V gene is TRBV19, the J gene TRBJ1-2; D is possibly TRBD1 (6 bases). Germline V gene lookup returns CDR1 LNHDA and CDR2 SQIVND (reference sequence). CDR3 length equals 13 residues. The V end lost 4 bases, the J end lost 4 bases, and 10 bases lay between the germline ends. CDR3 DNA, as far as it was read: TGTGCCAGTAGTAACGACAGGCTCTATGGC. Translation: CASSNDRLYG. The CDR3 in full is CASSNDRLYGYTF.

The CDR3 DNA, read in part, is TGTGCCAGTAGTACAGGGGAGTATCGGACG. Translation: CASSTGEYRT. The entire CDR3 sequence reads CASSTGEYRTQYF. The chain has TRBV19 and TRBJ2-3; a possible D gene is TRBD1 (6 bases). With the read ending 3 residues before the CDR3 end, the germline J gene is used to fill in that end. CDR1 LNHDA and CDR2 SQIVND come from the germline V gene (reference sequence). The CDR3 has 13 amino acids. Variable domain in full (rest from reference TRBV19 and TRBJ2-3): DGGITQSPKYLFRKEGQNVTLSCEQNLNHDAMYWYRQDPGQGLRLIYYSQIVNDFQKGDIAEGYSVSREKKESFPLTVTSAQKNPTAFYLCASSTGEYRTQYFGPGTRLTVL.

Regarding this clone: The CDR3 is cut off 3 residues early in the read; its end comes from the germline J gene. The V and J genes are TRBV7-2 and TRBJ1-5, with a tentative D call TRBD1 (5 bases). Per the germline V gene, CDR1 is SGHTA and CDR2 is FQGNSA. The CDR3 runs 14 residues. Trimming removed 5 bases from V and 9 bases from J, with 17 bases in between. The CDR3 here is CASSTGLAGVPQHF. Partial CDR3 DNA: TGTGCCAGCAGCACCGGACTAGCGGGGGTGCCC.

Concerning this clone itself: The CDR3 end is not reached by the read, which stops 3 residues before it; the germline J gene fills it in. The sample holds other DNA sequences that translate to the same CDR3. The chain uses TRBV18 and TRBJ1-1, with D maybe TRBD1 (5 bases). The CDR3 extends over 13 amino acids. Germline CDR1 is KGHSH and CDR2 is LQKENI. V dropped 3 bases and J dropped 1 base, with 6 bases sitting between them. The DNA read from the CDR3 is TGTGCCAGCTCACCCCAGGGGAACACTGAA. Amino acid sequence: CASSPQGNTE. The entire CDR3 protein is CASSPQGNTEAFF.

In regard to this clone: The CDR3 end lies 3 residues beyond the end of the read and is filled in from the germline J gene. The gene calls are TRBV20-1 and TRBJ2-2, with 13 nucleotides matching TRBD2. The ends lost 6 bases at V and 7 bases at J; junction bases unmatched: 14. The CDR3 consists of 17 residues. Germline loops: CDR1 DFQATT, CDR2 SNEGSKA (reference sequence). The CDR3 sequence: CSAQGLAGSPGGGELFF. The part of the CDR3 DNA that was read is TGCAGTGCCCAGGGACTAGCGGGGTCCCCGGGGGGCGGGGAG.